The rows below give T cell receptor beta chains drawn from one sample of a study of blood T cell repertoires in COVID-19. Measured with immunoSEQ multiplex PCR; TCRdb has only the in-frame clones, and not every one. The table records about 330,000 clones, about 89% of them present only once. The sample was PBMCs or T cells enriched from blood (not recorded which). Source of these receptors: a woman younger than 45 who had recovered from COVID-19. CDR3s leave out the opening cysteine and the closing phenylalanine or tryptophan.

V gene | CDR3 protein
TRBV7-2 | ASSLRDSQETQY
TRBV19 | ASSNDAGLVRALH
TRBV24-1 | ATSDVGGGGTDTQY
TRBV9 | ASSVGRGGTDTQY
TRBV6-2/TRBV6-3 | ASSTGGMVSYEQY
TRBV7-2 | ASSLIGLAGGLSTDTQY
TRBV7-9 | ASSPGLGGDTQY
TRBV11-2 | ASSPGITGELF
TRBV6-5 | ASSLTGMETQY
TRBV2 | ASSWRANTEAF
TRBV7-9 | ASTELWASGADTQY
TRBV30 | AWSAGTGAGYT
TRBV21-1 | ASTSDRTTYGYT
TRBV21-1 | ASSKNPRGIAGTEAF
TRBV19 | ASNTGGLGQPQH
TRBV3-1/TRBV3-2 | ASSQGGTLNTEAF
TRBV6-5 | ASSYQALSTDTQY
TRBV30 | AWSVGAGEY
TRBV5-1 | ASSLARGQGGYEQY
TRBV12-3/TRBV12-4 | ASSFAATQY
TRBV4-1 | ASTLHRDRATSTDTQY
TRBV19 | ASSIGGTSGGDTQY
TRBV18 | ASSSDRGVNTEAF
TRBV5-1 | ASSPRTSRLGEQF